This TCR beta chain is from a study of identical twins. Each cDNA held unique molecular identifiers, and template switching gave it a universal primer site. TCRdb itself ran the 5' RACE reads through MiXCR, one entry per CDR3 protein. Here the sample spans 250,000 or so distinct CDR3 sequences, about 13% being singletons. The V gene lost 4 bases and the J gene lost 13 bases, with 11 bases spanning the gap. Germline lookup yields CDR1 ENHRY and CDR2 SYGVKD. This CDR3 comprises 11 residues. This sample was shared with a second study, whose subject was yellow fever vaccine responses in identical twins.

The source of this sequence is a woman aged 18-35 years in good health. V gene TRBV10-3 combines with J gene TRBJ2-1; tentatively, D is TRBD1 (5 bases). The source material was memory (CD45RO+) T cells sorted from blood. The CDR3, as DNA: TGTGCCATCAGTGTTGGGGCCGTTCAGTTCTTC. As protein: CAISVGAVQFF.